The 23 T cell receptor beta chains below all came from one sample that was sequenced in a study of tumor and adjacent non-tumor tissue in lung cancer. No cell sorting was done before RNA was extracted from the tissue. TCRbeta libraries were built with three rounds of nested PCR, modified from ARM-PCR. TCRdb passed the multiplex PCR reads through MiXCR, listing each CDR3 protein once. Among approximately 90,000 distinct CDR3 sequences listed, 61% were seen once. Sequencing was carried out using lung tumor tissue. The receptors derive from a man between 65 and 85 years old with non-small cell lung cancer.

In the case of this clonotype: A read error may explain this, as a much larger clone is one base away. V gene TRBV20-1 combines with J gene TRBJ2-3; possible D gene TRBD2, 5 bases. V shed 1 base and J shed 6 bases, with 17 bases lying between them. Germline assignment: CDR1 DFQATT and CDR2 SNEGSKA (reference sequence). The CDR3 is 15 amino acids. This CDR3 is CSARAASKSLDTQYF. Here the CDR3 DNA reads TGCAGTGCTAGAGCTGCTAGCAAATCTTTGGATACGCAGTATTTT.

For this clonotype: This likely comes from a read error, as the CDR3 has no conserved phenylalanine or tryptophan at its end. The CDR3 region has the DNA TGTGCCAGCAGTTGCTGGGGGCAGACAGATACGCAGTATTCT. As protein: CASSCWGQTDTQYS. The V and J genes are TRBV6-5 and TRBJ2-3; TRBD1 might be the D (6 bases). Germline V gene lookup returns CDR1 MNHEY and CDR2 SVGAGI. Trimming took 4 bases from V and 3 from J, leaving 11 bases between them. This CDR3 has 14 residues.

In regard to this clonotype: A much larger clone differs from this one at a single base, so this may be a read error. The V and J genes are TRBV20-1 and TRBJ2-7; D assignment may be TRBD1 or TRBD2 (5 bases each). CDR1 is DFQATT, CDR2 SNEGSKA, per germline (reference sequence). The CDR3 loop spans 14 amino acids. Deletions cut 0 bases from V and 3 bases from J, with 12 bases between. The DNA of the CDR3 is TGCAGTGCTAGAGATCTGGGGGTGTTCTACGAGCAGTACTTC. Translation gives CSARDLGVFYEQYF.

On this clonotype: The junction differs from germline at one of its ends, possibly a read error. This chain links TRBV11-2 with TRBJ2-7; D ambiguous. Germline assignment: CDR1 SGHAT and CDR2 FQNNGV. The CDR3 covers 13 residues. The CDR3 reads CASSLDPGYERYF. Written as DNA, the CDR3 is TGTGCCAGCAGTTTAGATCCAGGATACGAGCGGTACTTC.

This clonotype was picked up a small number of times. A much larger clone lies a single base off, so this may be a read error. The chain employs TRBV12-3 or TRBV12-4 and TRBJ2-1; possible D gene TRBD2, 5 bases. This CDR3 has 13 residues. The CDR3 DNA is TGTACCAGCAGCCCGGAGGTCTACAATGAGCAGTTCTTC. As protein: CTSSPEVYNEQFF.

In regard to this clonotype: With a much larger clone just one base away, this may be a read error. The chain has TRBV12-3 or TRBV12-4 and TRBJ2-7; D possibly corresponds to TRBD1 (6 bases). V was trimmed by 5 bases and J by 2 bases, leaving 13 bases between them. CDR3 length: 14 amino acids. The CDR3 bases are TGTGCCAGCAGTCGAGGACAGAGAGCCTACGAGCAGTACTTC. It specifies CASSRGQRAYEQYF.

This clonotype was recorded many times. The rearrangement joins TRBV5-1 to TRBJ2-1; 10 bases line up with TRBD2. V was clipped by 7 bases and J by 9 bases; unmatched bases: 10. The CDR3 is 14 amino acids. CDR1 is SGHRS, CDR2 YFSETQ, per germline. CDR3 nucleotides: TGCGCCAGCCAAACTAGCGGGACCACTCCTGAGCAGTTCTTC. Amino acid sequence: CASQTSGTTPEQFF.

Worth noting for this clonotype: Its ends do not fully match the called genes, so a read error is possible. The chain joins TRBV6-7 to TRBJ2-1; no definite D call. TRBV6-7 is an ORF, with its function uncertain. The CDR3 extends over 20 amino acids. The CDR3 nucleotides read TGTACCAGCAGTTACTCAGACACGCGAACGGGCCTAGGATCGGTGTTTGAGCAGTTCTTC. Translated: CTSSYSDTRTGLGSVFEQFF.

This clonotype occurred a few times. With a much larger clone just one base away, this may be a read error. The V call is TRBV4-1, the J call TRBJ1-1, with D unresolved. The CDR3 sequence is 18 residues long. Germline CDR1 is MGHRA and CDR2 is YSYEKL. V shed 4 bases and J shed 0 bases, with 21 bases lying between them. The CDR3 loop is CASSLRSGHGDVNTEAFF. The CDR3 nucleotides are TGCGCCAGCAGCCTAAGAAGTGGGCACGGGGATGTGAACACTGAAGCTTTCTTT.

This clonotype was seen repeatedly, ten times or more. The chain has TRBV12-3 or TRBV12-4 and TRBJ2-7, with no clear D. The germline V and J ends were trimmed by 2 bases and 6 bases, with 8 bases remaining between them. The CDR3 has 12 residues. CDR3 region: CASSLPDLEQYF. CDR3 sequence (DNA): TGTGCCAGCAGTTTACCAGACCTCGAGCAGTACTTC.

This rearrangement joins TRBV28 to TRBJ2-3; TRBD2 matches at 14 bases. The CDR3 is 20 amino acids. Germline V CDR1 and CDR2: MDHEN, SYDVKM. After removal of 3 bases from V and 3 bases from J, the junction contained 14 bases not matched to a gene. CDR3 in DNA: TGTGCCAGCAGTTTCTTGGGACTAGCGGGAGACGGTGGGAGAACAGATACGCAGTATTTT. As protein: CASSFLGLAGDGGRTDTQYF. The complete variable domain, with remaining parts taken from reference TRBV28 and TRBJ2-3, reads DVKVTQSSRYLVKRTGEKVFLECVQDMDHENMFWYRQDPGLGLRLIYFSYDVKMKEKGDIPEGYSVSREKKERFSLILESASTNQTSMYLCASSFLGLAGDGGRTDTQYFGPGTRLTVL.

This clonotype was counted a few times. A much larger clone lies a single base off, so this may be a read error. This chain connects TRBV7-3 to TRBJ1-5, with no clear D. The CDR3 is made up of 14 amino acids. Looked up from germline, CDR1 is SGHTA and CDR2 is FQGTGA. The CDR3, as DNA: TGTGCCAACAGCTTATTGAGGGCCAGCCAGCCCCAGCATTTT. It yields the protein CANSLLRASQPQHF.

This clonotype showed up many times. This rearrangement joins TRBV6-2 or TRBV6-3 to TRBJ2-1; TRBD2 matches at 7 bases. Germline loops: CDR1 MNHEY, CDR2 SVGEGT. The trim removed 4 bases at V and 4 bases at J, leaving 10 bases unmatched. The CDR3 spans 16 residues. CDR3 region: CASSSPGAGRYNEQFF. In nucleotides, the CDR3 is TGTGCCAGCAGTTCCCCGGGAGCGGGAAGGTACAATGAGCAGTTCTTC.

The sample holds one count of this clonotype. In this CDR3 the conserved last residue, phenylalanine or tryptophan, is missing, so a read error is likely. This CDR3 reads CRIRVAGGDTQYL. CDR3 DNA: TGCCGCATACGGGTGGCGGGGGGAGATACGCAGTATCTT. The rearrangement links TRBV29-1 to TRBJ2-3; 8 nucleotides agree with TRBD2. Germline V gene sequence: CDR1 SQVTM, CDR2 ANQGSEA. The CDR3 totals 13 residues.

Details on this clonotype: Germline and junction disagree at one end, which may indicate a read error. The gene calls are TRBV10-2 and TRBJ1-2; D is unresolved. This CDR3 contains 14 residues. In germline, CDR1 is WSHSY, CDR2 SAAADI. CDR3 nucleotides: TGCGCCGGCAGCCTGGACGGGCCTAACTATGGCTACACCTTC. This codes for CAGSLDGPNYGYTF.

The genes are TRBV20-1 and TRBJ2-1; 13 bases are shared with TRBD2. This CDR3 has 13 amino acids. In germline, CDR1 is DFQATT, CDR2 SNEGSKA (reference sequence). CDR3 amino acids: CKPGTSGDHEQFF. For the CDR3, the DNA is TGCAAACCTGGGACTAGCGGGGACCATGAGCAGTTCTTC.

This clonotype was recorded many times. The chain uses TRBV4-2 and TRBJ2-2; D is tentatively TRBD1 or TRBD2 (5 bases each). The germline CDR1 and CDR2 sequences are LGHNA and YNFKEQ. The CDR3 is 16 residues long. Trimming left V 5 bases short and J 2 bases short, with 15 bases between. DNA for the CDR3: TGTGCCAGCAGCGCAAGAGGGGCAGCCAACACCGGGGAGCTGTTTTTT. Residues: CASSARGAANTGELFF.

A remark on this clonotype: This may be a read error: a much more frequent sequence differs by one nucleotide. In DNA, the CDR3 is TGTGCCTGGGCTGGAGATACCGAGCACTACTTC. Translated: CAWAGDTEHYF. The J gene is TRBJ2-7, the V gene TRBV30; D is unresolved. The germline CDR1 and CDR2 sequences are GTSNPN and SVGIG (reference sequence). The CDR3 extends over 11 amino acids.

The chain combines TRBV20-1 with TRBJ2-7; TRBD1 matches at 12 bases. CDR1 is DFQATT and CDR2 is SNEGSKA in the germline V gene (reference sequence). V was pared by 8 bases and J by 6 bases, with 11 bases of the junction left unmatched. CDR3 size: 14 residues. CDR3 sequence (DNA): TGCAGTACTTTTTCCGGGACAGGGGGCTCCGAGCAGTACTTC. It specifies CSTFSGTGGSEQYF.

Remarks on this clonotype: One end of the junction varies from germline; a read error may be responsible. The chain has TRBV5-4 and TRBJ2-3; tentatively, D is TRBD2 (6 bases). CDR3 length: 16 amino acids. CDR1 and CDR2 from the germline V gene are SGHNT and YYREEE (reference sequence). CDR3 coding DNA: TGTGCCATCAGCGCTCTCGCTCTAGCGAGCACAGATACGCAGTATTTT. This encodes CAISALALASTDTQYF.

Regarding this clonotype: This may be a read error: a much more frequent sequence differs by one nucleotide. The chain employs TRBV28 and TRBJ1-2; D is unresolved. The length of the CDR3 is 11 residues. The V gene's germline CDR1 is MDHEN and CDR2 SYDVKM. In DNA form, the CDR3 reads TGTGCCAGCAGTTCTCGACGAGGCTACAACTTC. Translation: CASSSRRGYNF.

As concerns this clonotype: Germline is not matched at one junction end, which may reflect a read error. This sequence joins TRBV11-2 and TRBJ2-1; 11 bases are shared with TRBD2. The V gene's germline CDR1 is SGHAT and CDR2 FQNNGV. This CDR3 contains 20 residues. In nucleotides, the CDR3 is TGTGCCAGCAGTCTCCGGGGGGGGGTAGGGAGACTAGCGGGGTACAATGGGCAGTTCTTC. Its translation: CASSLRGGVGRLAGYNGQFF.

The chain has TRBV11-2 and TRBJ2-1; 11 bases match TRBD2. CDR1 is SGHAT, CDR2 FQNNGV, per germline. V gave up 5 bases and J gave up 9 bases; unmatched junction bases: 12. This CDR3 comprises 16 residues. CDR3 in amino acids: CASSDSRLAGGPEQFF. In DNA form, the CDR3 reads TGTGCCAGCAGCGACTCTCGGCTAGCGGGGGGTCCTGAGCAGTTCTTC.